This T cell receptor (beta chain) was found in a study of shared clonotypes between healthy human individuals. The study's findings and limits: Rarefaction curves obtained for sorted subsets showed sequencing incomplete despite large depth. Blood was the only sampled material, and tissue repertoires likely differ.

Here immunoSEQ multiplex PCR was the method, and the copy in TCRdb shows in-frame clones only, minus some. The sample yields 1.4 million or so clones, 98% seen once. This CDR3 is 13 amino acids long. V dropped 4 bases and J dropped 4 bases, with 8 bases sitting between them. CDR1 and CDR2 from the germline V gene are KGHSH and LQKENI. Concerning this clone: Its antigen remains unidentified.

Splitting of CD4+ cells produced CD45RA+ naive and CD45RA-negative memory subsets. The chain employs TRBV18 and TRBJ1-5; D unclear. The clonotype originates from a man younger than 45 in good health. The sequenced sample was naive CD4+ T cells sorted from blood. The sample's subset: CD45RA+ positively selected. The CDR3 region is CASSRDDNQPQHF. CDR3 bases: TGTGCCAGCTCACGAGATGATAATCAGCCCCAGCATTTT.